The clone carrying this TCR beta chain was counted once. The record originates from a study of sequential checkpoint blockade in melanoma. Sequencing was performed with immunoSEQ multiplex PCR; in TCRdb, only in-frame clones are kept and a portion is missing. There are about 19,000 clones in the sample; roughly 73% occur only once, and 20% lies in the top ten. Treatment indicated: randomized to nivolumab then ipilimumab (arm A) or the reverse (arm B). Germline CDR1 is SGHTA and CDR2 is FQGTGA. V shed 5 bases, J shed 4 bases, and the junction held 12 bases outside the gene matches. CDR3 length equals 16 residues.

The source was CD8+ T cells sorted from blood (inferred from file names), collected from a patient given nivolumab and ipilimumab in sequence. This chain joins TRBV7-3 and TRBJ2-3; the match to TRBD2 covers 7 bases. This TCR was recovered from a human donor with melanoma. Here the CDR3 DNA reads TGTGCCAGCAGCCCCGTTGGGAGTGGGGGGGCAGATACGCAGTATTTT. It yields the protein CASSPVGSGGADTQYF.